Reported below is one T cell receptor beta chain. Its antigen is not yet known. The input lacks base qualities; no much larger clone sits a single base away. The data derive from a study of the immune and genomic landscape of osteosarcoma (dated by TCRdb to the early 2020s). For the wider study: A total of 50 or so pediatric and adult patients with high-grade osteosarcoma made up the overall cohort, and the median age at diagnosis was approximately 25 years (range roughly 5-81). To define immunogenic potential, the study profiled osteosarcoma specimens using whole genome, RNA and T-cell receptor sequencing, along with immunohistochemistry and reverse phase protein arrays. The osteosarcoma immunogenomic landscape was characterized by integrating TCR sequencing results with transcriptome, protein array and immunostaining data. Poor-risk disease was overrepresented in the cohort, as 73% of patients had an unfavorable pathologic response to standard therapy and approximately 70% had died. A couple of samples from the same tumor site were contributed by each of a few patients. The study aimed to explain the limited clinical activity of immune checkpoint inhibitors in osteosarcoma. Patients in the overall cohort were 60% male, and under 80% presented with localized disease at diagnosis.

TCR beta chain CDR3 regions were immunosequenced with the ImmunoSEQ Assay (Adaptive Biotechnologies). The source study handled its data this way. TCRB rearrangements, read counts, read proportions and gene usage were exported through the ImmunoSEQ Analyzer platform. T-cell clonality was calculated on productive rearrangements as 1 minus Pielou's evenness. In the clonal space homeostasis analysis, clonotypes were binned as rare, small, medium, large or hyperexpanded (0.01 to 1 of the repertoire). TCR productive clonality was compared across immune clusters C1, C2 and C3 using the Wilcoxon rank sum test. Drawn from immuneACCESS, this table holds only the in-frame rearrangements with V and J called that TCRdb kept. Clones are partly lost; checked studies trace under half to an unresolved V gene and leave the rest unexplained. V, J and clone size are those of that table, while D and trimming were read from the DNA. This sample holds about 280 clones; 60% to 80% were observed only once. The ten largest clones represent about 20% of the sample.

The tumors sampled were post-treatment primary, local recurrence and metastasis specimens taken from patients with a poor prognosis. From its cysteine to its phenylalanine, the CDR3 spans 15 amino acids. Only the CDR3 part of the read is kept: 45 bases, read in frame from the first base. V gives up 6 bases and J gives up 1 base, and the segment between their germline ends measures 15 bases. The germline V gene supplies CDR1 SGHVS and CDR2 FQNEAQ. What the work shows at the level of the full study, not this receptor alone: Although TCR productive clonality was higher in the immune-hot C3 cluster than in the cold C1 cluster, TCR productive clonality was still low overall. Rather than matched normal tissue, external data from normal skin and healthy peripheral blood provided the clonality benchmarks. Productive TCR clonality was low overall, averaging roughly 0.095 with a maximum of roughly 0.3, suggesting limited T-cell clonal expansion. In five cases, a single hyperexpanded clone dominated the repertoire, and each of these five cases had fewer than 100 T-cell clonotypes. Because osteosarcoma is rare and all possible samples were collected, sample size was not determined by any statistical method. Matched blood was collected from only two patients, alongside the frozen tumor specimens.

The receptor's source is a man in his 70s with osteosarcoma. The age is the age at diagnosis. Sequenced sample: tumor tissue from a local recurrence in the femur. Read against the paper, the sample's cell subset or site label means: locally recurrent osteosarcoma tumor. The V and J segments used are TRBV7-8 and TRBJ1-1; TRBD1 is a possible D gene, resting on 6 matching bases. This receptor has the CDR3 CASSFSQGTNTEAFF. The bases are TGTGCCAGCAGTTTTTCTCAGGGGACGAACACTGAAGCTTTCTTT.